The sample holds many counts of the clone carrying this T cell receptor (beta chain). Its cognate antigen is unknown. The data originate from a study of regulatory T cells in long-lasting Graves disease. Study information: Graves' patients diagnosed newly had used antithyroid drugs under 3 months. Study-level points and caveats: Persistent disease was characterized by preferential usage of TRBV28, TRBJ1-2 and TRBJ2-5.

The V gene end was trimmed by 1 base and the J gene end by 7 bases; junction bases not matched to a gene: 12. The CDR3 has 18 amino acids. CDR1 is SGHAT and CDR2 is FQNNGV in the germline V gene. The time point denotes: newly diagnosed GD, antithyroid drugs for less than 3 months. Researchers made the TCR library from RNA that was extracted from PBMCs. Graves' disease diagnosis followed American Thyroid Association guidelines. Arm-PCR with iRepertoire HTBI primers amplified the CDR3 regions for these TCR beta libraries. TCRdb redid the calling of the multiplex PCR reads with MiXCR, one entry per CDR3 protein. The top ten hold almost 9% of the sample, which has about 500,000 distinct CDR3 sequences, about 12% seen once. The sample was also reused in another study, on T cells in Graves' hyperthyroidism and ophthalmopathy. In that study: Patients aged 18 to 65 had newly diagnosed hyperthyroidism that had lasted under 2 months.

This receptor was identified in a woman aged 30 to 39 with Graves disease. The rearrangement joins TRBV11-2 to TRBJ1-6, with TRBD1 matching over 8 bases. The sequencing used peripheral blood mononuclear cells (PBMCs), collected at new diagnosis, from a patient treated with antithyroid drugs. This CDR3 reads CASSLVKVRDRRNSPLHF. CDR3 sequence (DNA): TGTGCCAGCAGCTTAGTTAAAGTTCGGGACAGGAGAAATTCACCCCTCCACTTT.